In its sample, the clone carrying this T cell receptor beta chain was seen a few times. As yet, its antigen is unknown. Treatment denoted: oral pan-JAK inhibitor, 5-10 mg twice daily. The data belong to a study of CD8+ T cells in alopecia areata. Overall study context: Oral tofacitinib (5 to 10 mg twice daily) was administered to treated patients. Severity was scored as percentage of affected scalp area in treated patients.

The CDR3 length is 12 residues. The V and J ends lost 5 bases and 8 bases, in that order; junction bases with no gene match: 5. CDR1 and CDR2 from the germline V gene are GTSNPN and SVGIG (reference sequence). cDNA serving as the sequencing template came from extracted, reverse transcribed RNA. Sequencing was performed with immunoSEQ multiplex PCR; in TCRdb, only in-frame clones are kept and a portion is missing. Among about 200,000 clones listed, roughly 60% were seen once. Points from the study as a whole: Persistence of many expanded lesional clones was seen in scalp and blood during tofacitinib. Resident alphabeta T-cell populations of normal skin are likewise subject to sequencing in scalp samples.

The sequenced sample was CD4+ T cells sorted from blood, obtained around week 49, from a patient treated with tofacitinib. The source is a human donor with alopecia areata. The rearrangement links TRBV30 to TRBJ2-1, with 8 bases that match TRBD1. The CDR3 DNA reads TGTGCCTGGGACAGGGGAGAGTATGAGCAGTTCTTC. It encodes CAWDRGEYEQFF.